This entry lists 23 T cell receptor beta chains sequenced from one sample in a study of blood T cell repertoires in COVID-19. Measured with immunoSEQ multiplex PCR; TCRdb has only the in-frame clones, and not every one. The data contain 130,000 to 150,000 clones, about 79% of them seen just once; the ten biggest clones take up approximately 3%. Source material: peripheral blood. The receptors derive from a woman aged 80 or over with acute or convalescent COVID-19.

This clone was detected only once. The rearrangement joins TRBV6-2 or TRBV6-3 to TRBJ1-2; 8 bases map to TRBD1. Losses at the gene ends were 4 bases for V and 5 bases for J; bases not matched to a gene: 6. There are 14 residues in the CDR3. The germline CDR1 and CDR2 sequences are MNHEY and SVGEGT. CDR3: CASSSRTGWYGYTF. DNA for the CDR3: TGTGCCAGCAGTTCCCGGACAGGGTGGTATGGCTACACCTTC.

The genes are TRBV27 and TRBJ1-6, with D tentatively TRBD1 (6 bases). The germline CDR1 and CDR2 sequences are MNHEY and SMNVEV (reference sequence). Trimming took 6 bases from V and 3 from J, leaving 18 bases between them. This CDR3 has 17 residues. CDR3 bases: TGTGCCAGCAGCTCAAAATACAGGGACAACTATAATTCACCCCTCCACTTT. Translation gives CASSSKYRDNYNSPLHF.

The gene calls are TRBV27 and TRBJ1-2; TRBD1 is a possible D gene (5 bases). Germline assignment: CDR1 MNHEY and CDR2 SMNVEV (reference sequence). CDR3 length: 13 amino acids. The V end lost 8 bases, the J end lost 3 bases, and 13 bases lay between the germline ends. The CDR3 DNA follows: TGTGCCAGCGGAACAGGAGCCCACTATGGCTACACCTTC. Residues: CASGTGAHYGYTF.

As DNA, the CDR3 is TGCGCCAGCAGCCAGGGACAGGGGGTTTATGGCTACACCTTC. This encodes CASSQGQGVYGYTF. The chain couples TRBV4-1 to TRBJ1-2; TRBD1 agrees at 11 bases. From germline, CDR1 is MGHRA and CDR2 YSYEKL. The V gene end was trimmed by 3 bases and the J gene end by 5 bases; junction bases not matched to a gene: 2. The CDR3 spans 14 residues.

V is TRBV4-1 and J is TRBJ2-7; TRBD2 matches 14 bases. Germline CDR1 is MGHRA and CDR2 is YSYEKL. After removal of 1 base from V and 3 bases from J, the junction contained 14 bases not matched to a gene. The CDR3 runs 20 residues. The CDR3 is CASSQGATSGGALSRYEQYF. In DNA, the CDR3 is TGCGCCAGCAGCCAAGGGGCGACTAGCGGGGGGGCTCTTTCCCGCTACGAGCAGTACTTC.

V and J are TRBV7-2 and TRBJ2-1, with 7 bases fitting TRBD2. There are 13 residues in the CDR3. The V and J ends lost 1 base and 10 bases, in that order; junction bases with no gene match: 4. CDR1 SGHTA and CDR2 FQGNSA come from the germline V gene. For the CDR3, the DNA is TGTGCCAGCAGCTTAGAAGGGACTACCGAGCAGTTCTTC. Translating it yields CASSLEGTTEQFF.

The CDR3 here is CASSALGRAVRGENYGYTF. In DNA, the CDR3 is TGTGCCAGCAGTGCCCTAGGTCGCGCAGTTCGGGGAGAAAACTATGGCTACACCTTC. The V call is TRBV6-1, the J call TRBJ1-2; D ambiguous. Between the trimmed V and J ends, which lost 4 bases and 2 bases, there was a span of 26 bases. The germline CDR1 and CDR2 sequences are MNHNS and SASEGT. This CDR3 has 19 residues.

The rearrangement uses TRBV6-4 and TRBJ2-5, with TRBD2 matching over 8 bases. The CDR3 totals 16 residues. Germline CDR1 is MRHNA and CDR2 is SNTAGT. V dropped 6 bases and J dropped 1; count of bases not matched to a gene: 10. The CDR3 spells CASRQAGVLPQETQYF. The CDR3 bases are TGTGCCAGCAGGCAAGCGGGGGTGCTTCCCCAAGAGACCCAGTACTTC.

The chain combines TRBV2 with TRBJ2-2; D is unresolved. The CDR3 is 14 amino acids. V dropped 3 bases and J dropped 2 bases, with 7 bases sitting between them. Germline V gene data show CDR1 as SNHLY and CDR2 as FYNNEI. CDR3 loop: CASSDRLNTGELFF. CDR3 DNA sequence: TGTGCCAGCAGTGACAGGTTAAACACCGGGGAGCTGTTTTTT. The variable domain in full, with the rest retrieved from reference TRBV2 and TRBJ2-2, is EPEVTQTPSHQVTQMGQEVILRCVPISNHLYFYWYRQILGQKVEFLVSFYNNEISEKSEIFDDQFSVERPDGSNFTLKIRSTKLEDSAMYFCASSDRLNTGELFFGEGSRLTVL.

The rearrangement links TRBV5-5 to TRBJ2-7; no firm D call. CDR3 size: 11 residues. Germline V gene lookup returns CDR1 SGHKS and CDR2 YYEKEE (reference sequence). V was pared by 4 bases and J by 3 bases, with 5 bases between. CDR3 in amino acids: CASSRDYEQYF. The CDR3 nucleotides are TGTGCCAGCAGCCGAGACTACGAGCAGTACTTC.

V is TRBV5-4 and J is TRBJ2-1; D perhaps matches TRBD1 (5 bases). CDR3 length: 15 residues. The germline gives CDR1 SGHNT, CDR2 YYREEE (reference sequence). The ends were cut back, 1 base at V and 2 bases at J, with 10 bases in the middle. The CDR3: CASSLRQTTYNEQFF. CDR3 coding DNA: TGTGCCAGCAGCTTGCGACAGACCACCTACAATGAGCAGTTCTTC.

The rearrangement uses TRBV5-1 and TRBJ2-7; TRBD2 aligns across 8 bases. J gave up 6 bases and V 3 bases, and 11 bases lay outside the gene matches. Per the germline V gene, CDR1 is SGHRS and CDR2 is YFSETQ. The CDR3 is 15 amino acids. The CDR3 is CASSSTPSGLSEQYF. CDR3 sequence (DNA): TGCGCCAGCAGCTCCACGCCTAGCGGGCTTAGCGAGCAGTACTTC.

The count of this clone is one. This chain uses TRBV3-1 (or the pseudogene TRBV3-2) with TRBJ2-5, with 10 bases that match TRBD1. This CDR3 comprises 15 residues. CDR1 is LGHDT and CDR2 is YNNKEL in the germline V gene (reference sequence). With V trimmed by 4 bases and J by 5 bases, 7 bases remained unmatched. This CDR3 reads CASSPGTGDWETQYF. DNA for the CDR3: TGTGCCAGCAGCCCAGGGACAGGGGATTGGGAGACCCAGTACTTC.

The chain links TRBV7-9 to TRBJ2-3; 10 nucleotides agree with TRBD2. The CDR3 runs 16 residues. Unmatched junction bases numbered 4, after V lost 1 base and J lost 3 bases. Germline V CDR1 and CDR2: SEHNR, FQNEAQ (reference sequence). CDR3 DNA sequence: TGTGCCAGCAGCTTAGGGCTAGCGGGGGTAACAGATACGCAGTATTTT. It translates to CASSLGLAGVTDTQYF.

The chain joins TRBV9 to TRBJ1-6; TRBD1 matches at 9 bases. The CDR3 extends over 16 amino acids. Germline CDR1 is SGDLS and CDR2 is YYNGEE. After removal of 4 bases from V and 6 bases from J, the junction contained 8 bases not matched to a gene. CDR3 amino acids: CASSLGQGMGNSPLHF. The CDR3 coding sequence is TGTGCCAGCAGCCTGGGACAGGGTATGGGTAATTCACCCCTCCACTTT.

The J gene is TRBJ2-1, the V gene TRBV29-1; weak D call: TRBD2 (6 bases). The CDR3 consists of 14 residues. The V end was cut by 5 bases, the J end by 4 bases, with 15 bases between. CDR1 is SQVTM and CDR2 is ANQGSEA in the germline V gene. CDR3 loop: CSVIRGTGYNEQFF. The CDR3, as DNA: TGCAGCGTTATACGCGGGACTGGATACAATGAGCAGTTCTTC.

V and J are TRBV27 and TRBJ1-2, with D uncertain. Per germline, CDR1 MNHEY and CDR2 SMNVEV (reference sequence). This CDR3 spans 13 amino acids. Trimming took off 2 bases at V and 1 base at J, with 5 bases between the two ends. CDR3 in DNA: TGTGCCAGCAGTTTAGTCGGTAACTATGGCTACACCTTC. It is translated as CASSLVGNYGYTF.

CDR3 in DNA: TGTGCCAGCTCACCAAGGACGGGAGGCACAGATACGCAGTATTTT. Its protein product is CASSPRTGGTDTQYF. The chain is built from TRBV18 and TRBJ2-3; TRBD2 is a possible D gene (6 bases). The CDR3 has 15 residues. From germline, CDR1 is KGHSH and CDR2 LQKENI. Trimming took off 2 bases at V and 1 base at J, with 10 bases between the two ends.

A single count supports this clone. The chain joins TRBV18 to TRBJ2-5, with 11 bases identical to TRBD2. Germline V gene data show CDR1 as KGHSH and CDR2 as LQKENI. This CDR3 is built from 17 residues. V trimming: 3 bases; J trimming: 3 bases; junction bases outside the gene matches: 9. DNA for the CDR3: TGTGCCAGCTCACCGCTAGCGGGGGGACATCCTAAAGAGACCCAGTACTTC. Residues: CASSPLAGGHPKETQYF.

This clone was seen more than once but under ten times. V gene TRBV5-1 combines with J gene TRBJ2-1; 8 nucleotides match TRBD2. The germline CDR1 and CDR2 sequences are SGHRS and YFSETQ. This CDR3 region has 15 residues. Losses at the gene ends were 0 bases for V and 9 bases for J; bases not matched to a gene: 8. CDR3 DNA sequence: TGCGCCAGCAGCTTGGATGGCGGGGGGCCGAGTGAGCAGTTCTTC. Translation gives CASSLDGGGPSEQFF.

The CDR3 here is CASSFLAGGLDTQYF. For the CDR3, the DNA is TGTGCCAGCAGCTTTCTAGCGGGGGGCCTGGATACGCAGTATTTT. The V call is TRBV7-8, the J call TRBJ2-3, with 11 nucleotides matching TRBD2. V gave up 3 bases and J gave up 6 bases; unmatched junction bases: 5. This CDR3 is 15 amino acids long. Germline V gene sequence: CDR1 SGHVS, CDR2 FQNEAQ.

This clone came up once. The V gene is TRBV5-1, the J gene TRBJ1-1, with 11 bases that match TRBD1. This CDR3 is 16 amino acids long. Germline assignment: CDR1 SGHRS and CDR2 YFSETQ. V dropped 4 bases and J dropped 3; count of bases not matched to a gene: 8. DNA of the CDR3: TGCGCCAGCAGCCCTGGACAGGGGGCCCCCGACACTGAAGCTTTCTTT. It yields the protein CASSPGQGAPDTEAFF.

The chain couples TRBV5-1 to TRBJ2-5, with 11 positions matching TRBD1. Looked up from germline, CDR1 is SGHRS and CDR2 is YFSETQ. J lost 4 bases, V lost 0 bases, and 5 bases had no gene match. The CDR3 has 16 residues. The CDR3 is CASSLAGQGAGETQYF. CDR3 DNA: TGCGCCAGCAGCTTGGCTGGACAGGGGGCAGGAGAGACCCAGTACTTC.